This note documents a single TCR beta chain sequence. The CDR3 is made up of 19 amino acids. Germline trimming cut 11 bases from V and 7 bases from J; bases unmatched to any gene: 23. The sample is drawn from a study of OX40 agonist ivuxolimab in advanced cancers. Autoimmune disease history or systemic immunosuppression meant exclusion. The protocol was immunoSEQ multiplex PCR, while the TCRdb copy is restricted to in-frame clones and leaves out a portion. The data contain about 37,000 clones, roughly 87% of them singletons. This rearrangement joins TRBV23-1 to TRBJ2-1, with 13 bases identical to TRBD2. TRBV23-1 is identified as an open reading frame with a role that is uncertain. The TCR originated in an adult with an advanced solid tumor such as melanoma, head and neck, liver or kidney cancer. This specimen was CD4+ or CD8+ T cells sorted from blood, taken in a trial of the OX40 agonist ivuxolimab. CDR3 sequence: CAPPNLPLNPGLAGNEQFF. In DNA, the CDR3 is TGCGCCCCGCCCAATCTCCCGCTTAATCCGGGACTAGCGGGGAATGAGCAGTTCTTC.